Presented here are 10 T cell receptor beta chains from one specimen sequenced in a study of cytomegalovirus exposure and HLA in healthy donors (dated by TCRdb to 2017 to 2019). Library construction relied on the immunoSEQ multiplex PCR assay. For the multiplex PCR, a mixture combining 60 forward primers for TCR Vbeta segments and 13 reverse primers for TCR Jbeta segments was used. Entries here come from immuneACCESS through TCRdb and include only in-frame sequences with V and J called. Some clones fail to appear in such tables; in the studies checked, an unresolved V gene covers under half of the shortfall, and the cause of the remainder is unknown. A total of about 150,000 clones appear in this sample, nearly 80% of them only once. Together, the top ten hold about 0.64% of the sample. The sample consisted of PBMCs. The receptors originated from a male donor in good health and CMV-seronegative.

The chain uses TRBV14 and TRBJ2-7, with 8 bases matching TRBD1. V gave up 5 bases and J gave up 1 base; unmatched junction bases: 7. The germline gives CDR1 SGHDN, CDR2 FVKESK. The CDR3 contains 15 residues. CDR3 residues: CASSYTGTGSYEQYF. The CDR3 DNA reads TGTGCCAGCAGCTACACCGGGACAGGATCCTACGAGCAGTACTTC.

The gene calls are TRBV29-1 and TRBJ1-4; TRBD1 matches 9 bases. V trimming: 6 bases; J trimming: 6 bases; junction bases outside the gene matches: 2. Germline V gene sequence: CDR1 SQVTM, CDR2 ANQGSEA. CDR3 size: 12 residues. This CDR3 reads CSVRDRDEKLFF. The CDR3 nucleotides are TGCAGCGTCCGGGACAGGGATGAAAAACTGTTTTTT.

This clone was observed a few times. In DNA form, the CDR3 reads TGTGCCGTCAGCGGGAGGGGTGGCACAGATACGCAGTATTTT. Residues: CAVSGRGGTDTQYF. The chain carries TRBV30 and TRBJ2-3; 10 nucleotides align to TRBD2. V was pared by 8 bases and J by 1 base, with 6 bases of the junction left unmatched. This CDR3 region has 14 residues. The germline gives CDR1 GTSNPN, CDR2 SVGIG (reference sequence).

The V gene is TRBV4-2, the J gene TRBJ2-7; 12 nucleotides line up with TRBD2. Looked up from germline, CDR1 is LGHNA and CDR2 is YNFKEQ. V lost 4 bases to trimming and J lost 6 bases; unmatched junction nucleotides: 4. This CDR3 comprises 14 residues. CDR3 sequence reads: CASSPGTSGREQYF. CDR3 DNA: TGTGCCAGCAGCCCGGGGACTAGCGGGCGCGAGCAGTACTTC.

The chain has TRBV15 and TRBJ1-5; no definite D call. The CDR3 totals 14 residues. V lost 5 bases to trimming and J lost 3 bases, with 11 bases between them. Germline V lookup: CDR1 LNHNV, CDR2 YYDKDF (reference sequence). CDR3 region: CATSSYGNNQPQHF. In DNA form, the CDR3 reads TGTGCCACCAGCTCCTACGGGAACAATCAGCCCCAGCATTTT.

The V call is TRBV6-5, the J call TRBJ2-7; 9 bases match TRBD2. After removal of 6 bases from V and 0 bases from J, the junction contained 6 bases not matched to a gene. The CDR3 extends over 15 amino acids. CDR1 is MNHEY and CDR2 is SVGAGI in the germline V gene. The CDR3 coding sequence is TGTGCCAGCAGCCGGACTAGCGATTCCTCCTACGAGCAGTACTTC. Protein sequence: CASSRTSDSSYEQYF.

This clone appeared a single time. The CDR3 loop is CASSPGQGLNYGYTF. DNA of the CDR3: TGCGCCAGCAGCCCTGGACAGGGACTTAACTATGGCTACACCTTC. V and J are TRBV5-1 and TRBJ1-2; 8 bases line up with TRBD1. The V and J ends lost 4 bases and 1 base, in that order; junction bases with no gene match: 6. CDR1 SGHRS and CDR2 YFSETQ come from the germline V gene. This CDR3 has 15 amino acids.

The V call is TRBV4-1, the J call TRBJ2-5; D possibly corresponds to TRBD1 (6 bases). CDR3 length: 19 residues. Looked up from germline, CDR1 is MGHRA and CDR2 is YSYEKL. Trimming removed 4 bases from V and 3 bases from J, with 27 bases in between. The CDR3 DNA follows: TGCGCCAGCAGCCCGGTGTTGGGCAGGGGTTTCCCCCGAGAAGAGACCCAGTACTTC. Translation: CASSPVLGRGFPREETQYF.

V and J are TRBV11-2 and TRBJ2-1; D may be TRBD2 (6 bases). This CDR3 has 14 amino acids. Trimming removed 3 bases at V and 8 bases at J, with 14 bases between. From germline, CDR1 is SGHAT and CDR2 FQNNGV. The CDR3 here is CASSFTGVGDEQFF. In nucleotides, the CDR3 is TGTGCCAGCAGCTTCACGGGGGTGGGTGATGAGCAGTTCTTC.

The chain has TRBV11-2 and TRBJ2-1, with TRBD2 matching 7 bases. Germline trimming cut 1 base from V and 8 bases from J; bases unmatched to any gene: 8. Germline V gene lookup returns CDR1 SGHAT and CDR2 FQNNGV. CDR3 length: 15 amino acids. The CDR3 region has the DNA TGTGCCAGCAGCTTAGTCGCGGGAGAAAGATATGAGCAGTTCTTC. Its translation: CASSLVAGERYEQFF.